Listed below are T cell receptor beta chains from one sample, sequenced in a study of technical replicates of blood from a handful of donors. Measured with immunoSEQ multiplex PCR; TCRdb has only the in-frame clones, and not every one. The sample holds around 60,000 clones, more than 85% seen once. Sample: PBMCs. The receptors were sampled from a human donor in good health. Some clones in this sample may be carry-over from other donors' samples. Both conserved end residues are part of each CDR3. D genes are given only for firm matches. Size is omitted from some rows. Given values are once, few, many or a class for expanded clones.

TGTGCCAGCAGCCCGACTAGCCTAGAGACCCAGTACTTC CASSPTSLETQYF TRBJ2-5 TRBD2 TRBV7-9 .
TGTGCCAGCAGTTACTCTGCAAGGGGCGTGCAGCCCCAGCATTTT CASSYSARGVQPQHF TRBJ1-5 . TRBV6-5 .
TGTGCCAGCAGCCTTGACAGGGGGAAGGCTCAGCCCCAGCATTTT CASSLDRGKAQPQHF TRBJ1-5 TRBD1 TRBV7-2 .
TGTGCCACCAGCAGAGGCTCAGGGGGCAGGAACACTGAAGCTTTCTTT CATSRGSGGRNTEAFF TRBJ1-1 TRBD1 TRBV15 .
TGTGCCAGCAGTTTACACTTGAACACTGAAGCTTTCTTT CASSLHLNTEAFF TRBJ1-1 . TRBV28 .
TGTGCCAGCAGCCCAGCGGGAGCTATGAACGAGCAGTACTTC CASSPAGAMNEQYF TRBJ2-7 TRBD2 TRBV11-2 .
TGTGCCAGCAGCTTGGAGGGGACTGGGTATGGCTACACCTTC CASSLEGTGYGYTF TRBJ1-2 . TRBV5-4 .
TGTGCCAGCAGCAGACTAACTGGGGCCAACGTCCTGACTTTC CASSRLTGANVLTF TRBJ2-6 . TRBV7-2 .
TGTGCCAGCAGCTCCCAGGGGCCAGGCTCTGGAAACACCATATATTTT CASSSQGPGSGNTIYF TRBJ1-3 . TRBV9 .
TGTGCCAGTCGAACTAGCGGTAGCACAGATACGCAGTATTTT CASRTSGSTDTQYF TRBJ2-3 TRBD2 TRBV19 .
TGCGCCAGCAGCTTGACGGAGATCTCTGGGGCCAACGTCCTGACTTTC CASSLTEISGANVLTF TRBJ2-6 . TRBV5-1 once
TGTGCCAGCAGCCAAGATTTTGGGGGGATTACCTCTGGAAACACCATATATTTT CASSQDFGGITSGNTIYF TRBJ1-3 . TRBV4-2 .
TGTGCCAGCAGTTTCTTTAGGGGGCGGATGAACACTGAAGCTTTCTTT CASSFFRGRMNTEAFF TRBJ1-1 TRBD1 TRBV6-5 .